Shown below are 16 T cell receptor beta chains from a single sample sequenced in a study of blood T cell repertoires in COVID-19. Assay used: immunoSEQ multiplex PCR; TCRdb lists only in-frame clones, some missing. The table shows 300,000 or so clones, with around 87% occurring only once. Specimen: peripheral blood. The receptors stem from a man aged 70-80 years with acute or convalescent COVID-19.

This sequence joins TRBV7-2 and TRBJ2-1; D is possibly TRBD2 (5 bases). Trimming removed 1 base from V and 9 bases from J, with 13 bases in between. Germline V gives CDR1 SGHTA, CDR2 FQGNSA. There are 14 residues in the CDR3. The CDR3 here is CASSLGTRESEQFF. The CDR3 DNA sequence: TGTGCCAGCAGCTTAGGAACTAGGGAGAGTGAGCAGTTCTTC.

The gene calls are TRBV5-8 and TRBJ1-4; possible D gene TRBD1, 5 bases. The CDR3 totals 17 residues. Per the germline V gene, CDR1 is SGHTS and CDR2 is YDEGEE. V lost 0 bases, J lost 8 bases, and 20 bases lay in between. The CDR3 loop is CASSLVPGNGGEEKLFF. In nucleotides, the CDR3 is TGTGCCAGCAGCTTGGTCCCAGGGAACGGGGGAGAGGAAAAACTGTTTTTT.

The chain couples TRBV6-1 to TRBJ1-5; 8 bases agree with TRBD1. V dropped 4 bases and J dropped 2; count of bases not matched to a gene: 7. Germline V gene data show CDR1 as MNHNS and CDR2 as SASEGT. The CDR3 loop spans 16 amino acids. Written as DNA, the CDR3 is TGTGCCAGCAGTGCACACGGGACAGGAGGCAATCAGCCCCAGCATTTT. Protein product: CASSAHGTGGNQPQHF.

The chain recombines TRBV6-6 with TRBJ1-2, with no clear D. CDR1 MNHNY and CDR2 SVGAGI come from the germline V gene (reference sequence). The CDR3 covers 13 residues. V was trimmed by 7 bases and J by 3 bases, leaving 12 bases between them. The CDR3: CASKPQEDYGYTF. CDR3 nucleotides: TGTGCCAGCAAGCCCCAGGAAGACTATGGCTACACCTTC.

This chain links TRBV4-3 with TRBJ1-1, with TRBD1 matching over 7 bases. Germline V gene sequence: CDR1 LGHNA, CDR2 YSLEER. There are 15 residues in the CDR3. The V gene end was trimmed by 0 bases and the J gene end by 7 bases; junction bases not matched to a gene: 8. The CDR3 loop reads CASSQEAGGTSEAFF. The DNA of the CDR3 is TGCGCCAGCAGCCAAGAAGCAGGGGGTACGAGTGAAGCTTTCTTT.

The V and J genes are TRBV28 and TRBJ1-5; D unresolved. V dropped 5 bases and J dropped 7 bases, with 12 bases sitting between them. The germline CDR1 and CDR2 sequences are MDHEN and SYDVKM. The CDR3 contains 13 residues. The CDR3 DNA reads TGTGCCAGCAGTCAAAACGGAGGACAGCCCCAGCATTTT. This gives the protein CASSQNGGQPQHF.

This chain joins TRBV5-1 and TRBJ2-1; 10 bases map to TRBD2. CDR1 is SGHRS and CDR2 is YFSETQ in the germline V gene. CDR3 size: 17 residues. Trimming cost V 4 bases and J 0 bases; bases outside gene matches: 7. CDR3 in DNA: TGCGCCAGCAGCGGGCTAGCGGGGGTTAGCTCCTACAATGAGCAGTTCTTC. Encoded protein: CASSGLAGVSSYNEQFF.

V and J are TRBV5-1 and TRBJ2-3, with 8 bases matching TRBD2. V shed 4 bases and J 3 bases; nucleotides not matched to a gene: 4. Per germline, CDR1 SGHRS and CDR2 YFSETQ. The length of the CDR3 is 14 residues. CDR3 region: CASSRGLETDTQYF. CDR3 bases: TGCGCCAGCAGCCGGGGACTAGAGACAGATACGCAGTATTTT.

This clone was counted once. The CDR3 nucleotides read TGTGCCAGCAGTTTTTCGGGAGCCAAAAACATTCAGTACTTC. Translation gives CASSFSGAKNIQYF. V usage is TRBV6-5 and J usage is TRBJ2-4; D gene ambiguous. V was clipped by 4 bases and J by 0 bases, with 7 bases between them. The CDR3 spans 14 residues. Germline lookup yields CDR1 MNHEY and CDR2 SVGAGI.

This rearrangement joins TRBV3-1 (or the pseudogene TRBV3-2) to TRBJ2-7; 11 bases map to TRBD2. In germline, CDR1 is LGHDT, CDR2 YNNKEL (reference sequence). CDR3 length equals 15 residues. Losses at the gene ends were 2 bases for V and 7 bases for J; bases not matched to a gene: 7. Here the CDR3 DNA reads TGTGCCAGCAGCCAATATAGCGGGAGGGCCTCTGAGCAGTACTTC. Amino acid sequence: CASSQYSGRASEQYF.

For the CDR3, the DNA is TGTGCCAGCAGCTCGCGAGAACAGGGGGAGACTGAAGCTTTCTTT. Its translation: CASSSREQGETEAFF. The rearrangement links TRBV7-9 to TRBJ1-1, with 8 bases lining up with TRBD1. The CDR3 sequence is 15 residues long. With 4 bases clipped from V and 5 bases from J, the junction kept 9 bases outside the gene matches. Germline CDR1 and CDR2: SEHNR and FQNEAQ (reference sequence). The full variable domain, rest sourced from reference TRBV7-9 and TRBJ1-1, is DTGVSQNPRHKITKRGQNVTFRCDPISEHNRLYWYRQTLGQGPEFLTYFQNEAQLEKSRLLSDRFSAERPKGSFSTLEIQRTEQGDSAMYLCASSSREQGETEAFFGQGTRLTVV.

CDR3 DNA sequence: TGCAGTGCTAGTAACAACAATGAGCAGTTCTTC. Amino acids: CSASNNNEQFF. This chain links TRBV20-1 with TRBJ2-1, with unresolved D. V was cut by 3 bases and J by 5 bases, with 5 bases left in between. From germline, CDR1 is DFQATT and CDR2 SNEGSKA (reference sequence). This CDR3 region has 11 residues.

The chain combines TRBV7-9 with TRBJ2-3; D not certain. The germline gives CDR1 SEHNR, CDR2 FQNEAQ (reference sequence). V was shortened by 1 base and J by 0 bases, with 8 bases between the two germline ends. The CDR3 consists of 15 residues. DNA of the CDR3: TGTGCCAGCAGCTTAGGACTGATTAGCACAGATACGCAGTATTTT. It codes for CASSLGLISTDTQYF.

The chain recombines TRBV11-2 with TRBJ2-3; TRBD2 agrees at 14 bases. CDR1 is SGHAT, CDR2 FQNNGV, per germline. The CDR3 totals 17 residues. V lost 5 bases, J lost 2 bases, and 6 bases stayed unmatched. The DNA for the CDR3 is TGTGCCAGCAGCCGGAGGGGACTAGCGGGAGCCACAGATACGCAGTATTTT. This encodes CASSRRGLAGATDTQYF.

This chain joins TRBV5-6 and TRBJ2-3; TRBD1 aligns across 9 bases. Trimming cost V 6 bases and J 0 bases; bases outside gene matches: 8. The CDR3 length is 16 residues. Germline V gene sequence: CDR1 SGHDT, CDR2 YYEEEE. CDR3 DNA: TGTGCCAGCAAACGTGGGGACAGGGTGAGCACAGATACGCAGTATTTT. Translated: CASKRGDRVSTDTQYF.

CDR3 region: CASSFRQAGNEQFF. As DNA, the CDR3 is TGTGCCAGCAGCTTTCGCCAGGCGGGTAATGAGCAGTTCTTC. The J gene is TRBJ2-1, the V gene TRBV7-2; D might be TRBD2 (5 bases). The germline gives CDR1 SGHTA, CDR2 FQGNSA. This CDR3 has 14 amino acids. V was cut by 3 bases and J by 7 bases, with 13 bases left in between. The complete variable domain, with remaining parts taken from reference TRBV7-2 and TRBJ2-1, reads GAGVSQSPSNKVTEKGKDVELRCDPISGHTALYWYRQSLGQGLEFLIYFQGNSAPDKSGLPSDRFSAERTGGSVSTLTIQRTQQEDSAVYLCASSFRQAGNEQFFGPGTRLTVL.